These 17 T cell receptor beta chains were sequenced from one sample in a study of CD8+ T cells in alopecia areata. Regarding treatment: oral pan-JAK inhibitor, 5-10 mg twice daily. cDNA serving as the sequencing template came from extracted, reverse transcribed RNA. Profiled with immunoSEQ multiplex PCR; TCRdb holds only in-frame clones, not every one. Found here are some 100,000 clones, 44% of them singletons; the top ten hold around 19%. The specimen was CD8+ T cells sorted from blood, collected at week 24, from a patient treated with tofacitinib. Source of these receptors: a human donor with alopecia areata.

This chain joins TRBV9 and TRBJ2-7; 8 positions match TRBD1. The V segment lost 3 bases and the J segment 2 bases; nucleotides outside the gene matches: 4. Germline V gene lookup returns CDR1 SGDLS and CDR2 YYNGEE. The CDR3 is 14 residues long. CDR3 coding DNA: TGTGCCAGCAGCGGCCCGGACAGGGCCTACGAGCAGTACTTC. Its protein is CASSGPDRAYEQYF.

The chain joins TRBV7-2 to TRBJ2-5; D gene ambiguous. Germline V gene data show CDR1 as SGHTA and CDR2 as FQGNSA. The CDR3 loop spans 14 amino acids. Deletions cut 2 bases from V and 2 bases from J, with 9 bases between. The CDR3, as DNA: TGTGCCAGCAGCTTATCGGTAGGGCAAGAGACCCAGTACTTC. Its protein is CASSLSVGQETQYF.

The rearrangement links TRBV18 to TRBJ2-7; maybe TRBD2 (5 bases). The germline V gene has CDR1 KGHSH and CDR2 LQKENI. The CDR3 loop spans 13 amino acids. Between the trimmed V and J ends, which lost 6 bases and 4 bases, there was a span of 13 bases. This CDR3 reads CASSQWAGYEQYF. The CDR3 bases are TGTGCCAGCTCCCAATGGGCGGGTTACGAGCAGTACTTC.

The chain joins TRBV7-2 to TRBJ2-7; D gene uncertain. This CDR3 region has 12 residues. The V and J ends lost 5 bases and 3 bases respectively, with 8 bases between them. Germline CDR1 reads SGHTA; CDR2 reads FQGNSA. CDR3 amino acids: CASSPEGYEQYF. The CDR3 coding sequence is TGTGCCAGCAGCCCCGAAGGCTACGAGCAGTACTTC.

V gene TRBV7-9 combines with J gene TRBJ1-2, with D unresolved. This CDR3 contains 14 residues. Trimming removed 1 base from V and 0 bases from J, with 6 bases in between. CDR1 SEHNR and CDR2 FQNEAQ come from the germline V gene (reference sequence). CDR3 nucleotides: TGTGCCAGCAGCTTAGAAGCGCCTAACTATGGCTACACCTTC. It codes for CASSLEAPNYGYTF.

This clone has a handful of counts. This sequence joins TRBV9 and TRBJ2-7, with 8 bases matching TRBD1. V lost 2 bases and J lost 4; bases outside the gene matches: 8. This CDR3 has 15 residues. Per the germline V gene, CDR1 is SGDLS and CDR2 is YYNGEE. The CDR3 coding sequence is TGTGCCAGCAGCGTGGGTCTGGGACAGGCTTACGAGCAGTACTTC. It specifies CASSVGLGQAYEQYF.

V and J are TRBV30 and TRBJ2-2; the D gene is possibly TRBD2 (5 bases). Trimming removed 0 bases at V and 3 bases at J, with 14 bases between. The CDR3 is 16 residues long. Looked up from germline, CDR1 is GTSNPN and CDR2 is SVGIG (reference sequence). The DNA of the CDR3 is TGTGCCTGGAGTGTCGGGGTTGTAAGTGACACCGGGGAGCTGTTTTTT. Its translation: CAWSVGVVSDTGELFF.

J is TRBJ2-7 and V is TRBV6-5, with 8 bases lining up with TRBD2. From germline, CDR1 is MNHEY and CDR2 SVGAGI. This CDR3 is built from 14 residues. V lost 1 base and J lost 2; bases outside the gene matches: 1. The CDR3 DNA is TGTGCCAGCAGTTACTTCGGGGGGGCCTACGAGCAGTACTTC. Protein product: CASSYFGGAYEQYF.

The chain combines TRBV7-8 with TRBJ1-5; weak D call: TRBD1 (5 bases). The germline gives CDR1 SGHVS, CDR2 FQNEAQ. Trimming cost V 5 bases and J 0 bases, with 17 bases left between them. CDR3 length equals 17 residues. The CDR3 DNA reads as TGTGCCAGCAGCCCCGACCCCCCAGGGACTAGCAATCAGCCCCAGCATTTT. It specifies CASSPDPPGTSNQPQHF.

The V and J genes are TRBV4-3 and TRBJ1-5; 9 positions agree with TRBD1. With 3 bases clipped from V and 9 bases from J, the junction kept 12 bases outside the gene matches. Germline CDR1 LGHNA, CDR2 YSLEER. The CDR3 contains 16 residues. For the CDR3, the DNA is TGCGCCAGCAGCCAGGCTTACCGGGACAGGGCTCGGCCCCAGCATTTT. This translates into CASSQAYRDRARPQHF.

This sequence joins TRBV6-1 and TRBJ2-7; D might be TRBD1 (5 bases). Germline V lookup: CDR1 MNHNS, CDR2 SASEGT. The CDR3 sequence is 11 residues long. Trimming shortened V by 5 bases and J by 7 bases, and 9 bases separated the two germline ends. The CDR3 protein is CASSYRQEQYF. DNA of the CDR3: TGTGCCAGCAGTTACCGACAGGAGCAGTACTTC.

This clone was counted a few times. This chain links TRBV29-1 with TRBJ2-1, with D possibly being TRBD1 (6 bases). Deletions cut 4 bases from V and 8 bases from J, with 15 bases between. The CDR3 is made up of 13 amino acids. Germline lookup yields CDR1 SQVTM and CDR2 ANQGSEA. The CDR3 reads CSVVINRVDEQFF. The CDR3 DNA reads as TGCAGCGTTGTAATAAACAGGGTCGATGAGCAGTTCTTC.

The rearrangement joins TRBV2 to TRBJ1-1, with 10 bases that match TRBD1. V shed 11 bases, J shed 4 bases, and the junction held 7 bases outside the gene matches. The CDR3 length is 13 residues. CDR1 and CDR2 (germline): SNHLY, FYNNEI. As DNA, the CDR3 is TGTGCCGGAGGGAGGACAGGGGGCACTGAAGCTTTCTTT. Protein sequence: CAGGRTGGTEAFF.

Regarding this clone: A junction end diverges from the germline sequence, so it may reflect a read error. This sequence joins TRBV4-1 and TRBJ2-3; 9 bases line up with TRBD2. In germline, CDR1 is MGHRA, CDR2 YSYEKL. The CDR3 covers 14 residues. CDR3 residues: CASSLSSGVYTQYF. CDR3 nucleotides: TGTGCCAGCAGCTTATCTAGCGGGGTATATACGCAGTATTTT.

This chain uses TRBV13 with TRBJ1-3; D remains unclear. The V end lost 3 bases, the J end lost 2 bases, and 14 bases lay between the germline ends. CDR1 is PRHDT and CDR2 is FYEKMQ in the germline V gene (reference sequence). CDR3 length: 16 amino acids. CDR3 residues: CASSFYSDGAGNTIYF. In nucleotides, the CDR3 is TGTGCCAGCAGCTTCTACTCGGACGGCGCTGGAAACACCATATATTTT.

This clone occurred a few times. The V and J genes are TRBV7-8 and TRBJ2-3, with D unresolved. Trimming shortened V by 4 bases and J by 2 bases, and 16 bases separated the two germline ends. This CDR3 is 16 amino acids long. The V gene's germline CDR1 is SGHVS and CDR2 FQNEAQ. The CDR3 coding sequence is TGTGCCAGCAGCTCCCGAGACAAGCGTAACACAGATACGCAGTATTTT. Translation: CASSSRDKRNTDTQYF.

The V and J genes are TRBV7-6 and TRBJ2-2; D possibly matches TRBD1 or TRBD2 (5 bases each). V was clipped by 2 bases and J by 0 bases, with 7 bases between them. CDR3 size: 15 residues. The V gene's germline CDR1 is SGHVS and CDR2 FNYEAQ. CDR3 in amino acids: CASSLRGPNTGELFF. Here the CDR3 DNA reads TGTGCCAGCAGCTTAAGGGGACCGAACACCGGGGAGCTGTTTTTT.